This TCR beta chain emerged from a study of read filtering for tumor transcriptome and immune sequencing. Overall study findings and caveats: This fraction held mixed bone marrow immune cells after CD138-negative sorting.

This clonotype was seen at least ten times. What it binds is not known. Deletions cut 4 bases from V and 5 bases from J, with 14 bases between. The CDR3 spans 14 residues. Germline V gene lookup returns CDR1 MNHNS and CDR2 SASEGT. The library was built from 400 to 500 ng RNA with molecular barcoded adaptors for alpha/delta and beta/gamma chains. TCRdb reprocessed the reads via MiXCR and lists one record per CDR3 protein. The sample shows about 58,000 distinct CDR3 sequences, over 9% of them seen only once. This TCR was recovered from a donor older than 35 with multiple myeloma. The chain couples TRBV6-1 to TRBJ1-1; D is perhaps TRBD1 (6 bases). What was sequenced was a population of CD138-negative cells sorted from bone marrow. The CDR3 protein is CASSVGGRGTEAFF. The CDR3 region has the DNA TGTGCCAGCAGTGTCGGGGGGAGGGGGACTGAAGCTTTCTTT.